The clone carrying this T cell receptor (beta chain) was detected a few times. V lost 2 bases, J lost 6 bases, and 11 bases lay in between. CDR3 length: 15 residues. Germline CDR1 reads SGHVS; CDR2 reads FNYEAQ. Original processing methods: Scientists estimated how many nucleated cells there were by amplifying reference gene primers. Libraries were prepared by immunoSEQ multiplex PCR; TCRdb keeps only in-frame clonotypes and omits some of them. For V, J and clone size, that table is used; D and trimming come from the DNA. The data contain some 35,000 clones, over 75% of them seen just once; the ten biggest clones take up around 36%. This specimen comes from a study of blood T cell repertoires in COVID-19. For the study at large: Material from acute and convalescent COVID-19 was sourced from the United States, Italy and Spain. PBMCs, B-cell-depleted T cells, or T cells were the source of the cDNA or gDNA that made up the material.

This clonotype was obtained from a man between 65 and 85 years old with active COVID-19. The sample was peripheral blood. The V and J genes are TRBV7-6 and TRBJ1-6; unclear D gene. The CDR3 nucleotides are TGTGCCAGCAGCTTAAGCCAACAGACTAATTCACCCCTCCACTTT. Its translation is CASSLSQQTNSPLHF.